Here is one TCR beta chain with its context. Only in-frame clones appear in the TCRdb table, and some are missing; sequencing was by immunoSEQ multiplex PCR. The sample carries 70,000 or so clones, roughly 83% recorded once. The sample comes from a study of T cells in localized non-small cell lung cancer. CDR3 length: 14 amino acids. V was clipped by 1 base and J by 5 bases, with 13 bases between them. This chain connects TRBV5-3 to TRBJ2-7; no clear D. TRBV5-3 is annotated as an ORF whose role is uncertain. The sequence derives from a female donor of 60 years or more with stage I lung adenocarcinoma. The sequencing here drew on peripheral blood, taken before any cancer treatment. CDR3 sequence (DNA): TGTGCCAGAAGCTTGCGCAGAAAAAAGAACGAGCAGTACTTC. As protein: CARSLRRKKNEQYF.